The clone carrying this TCR beta chain was recorded once. The sample belongs to a study of shared T cell receptors in the human thymus. Trimming took off 5 bases at V and 7 bases at J, with 29 bases between the two ends. CDR1 SGHAT and CDR2 FQNNGV come from the germline V gene. CDR3 length: 18 amino acids. This table comes from immunoSEQ multiplex PCR, and its TCRdb copy is limited to in-frame clones, with some not included. The repertoire has a few hundred thousand clones, roughly 94% of them found once; the top ten carry around 0.019%. Sequenced sample: thymocytes. This chain joins TRBV11-2 and TRBJ1-2, with a tentative D call TRBD1 (6 bases). This sequence originates from a human donor. The CDR3 DNA sequence: TGTGCCAGCAGCCCCCTCGAGGGGGGCCCTCAACCGCAACGTGGCTACACCTTC. It yields the protein CASSPLEGGPQPQRGYTF.